This is a list of T cell receptor beta chains from one sample in a study of CD8+ T cells in alopecia areata. Clones were sequenced by immunoSEQ multiplex PCR, and TCRdb holds only the in-frame ones, with some missing. Altogether roughly 59,000 clones are present, more than 40% being singletons, with the ten largest covering 17%. The sequenced sample was CD8+ T cells sorted from blood, obtained at week 0. These receptor sequences come from a human donor with alopecia areata. The CDR3 runs from the conserved cysteine through the conserved F or W. Fields, in order: V gene, J gene, clone size, CDR3 length, CDR3 protein. Rows may omit the clone size; those that give it use once, few, many or a size class.

TRBV7-9	TRBJ2-2	many	13	CASSLGGTGELFF
TRBV4-3	TRBJ1-2	NA	15	CASSQDRLWNYGYTF
TRBV6-5	TRBJ2-3	few	15	CASARSGTSTDTQYF
TRBV18	TRBJ2-5	few	14	CASSPEQGQETQYF
TRBV29-1	TRBJ2-1	few	15	CSVPSRATGYNEQFF
TRBV7-6	TRBJ1-1	once	16	CASSLDRGLGNTEAFF
TRBV13	TRBJ2-7	NA	15	CASSLTGTSSYEQYF
TRBV10-2	TRBJ2-7	few	14	CASRNRDGPYEQYF
TRBV4-1	TRBJ1-1	NA	13	CASSQVRGAEAFF
TRBV9	TRBJ2-1	few	15	CASSVWTYSGNEQFF
TRBV29-1	TRBJ2-4	NA	15	CSVEGLAGGRDIQYF
TRBV5-1	TRBJ2-3	once	16	CASSFRLAGEGDTQYF
TRBV27	TRBJ2-7	few	14	CASSFTHDSDEQYF
TRBV20-1	TRBJ2-4	once	8	CSASDKYF
TRBV27	TRBJ2-1	once	16	CASSLRGGQVWHEQFF
TRBV7-9	TRBJ2-7	once	13	CASSKGLVQEQYF
TRBV20-1	TRBJ2-7	NA	10	CSANSYEQYF
TRBV6-1	TRBJ1-1	medium-sized	15	CASSEGFVGNTEAFF
TRBV7-9	TRBJ2-2	few	12	CARMTNTGELFF
TRBV7-8	TRBJ2-5	NA	16	CASSLAWDRGGETQYF
TRBV7-9	TRBJ1-5	NA	14	CASSFDGYNQPQHF
TRBV19	TRBJ2-2	NA	13	CATDRARSGELFF
TRBV11-2	TRBJ2-1	NA	15	CASNRQGGSYNEQFF
TRBV28	TRBJ2-1	NA	14	CASSWRGAYNEQFF
TRBV7-2	TRBJ2-3	NA	15	CASSLAGPRADTQYF
TRBV6-5	TRBJ2-7	NA	16	CASSYSSGPTPYEQYF
TRBV2	TRBJ2-1	NA	15	CASSQSGSSYNEQFF
TRBV7-2	TRBJ2-3	medium-sized	14	CASSLASGLDTQYF
TRBV9	TRBJ2-6	NA	14	CASSVGSGANVLTF
TRBV11-3	TRBJ2-3	NA	12	CASSLSIATQYF
TRBV29-1	TRBJ2-7	NA	11	CSAGQYYEQYF
TRBV4-2	TRBJ2-1	NA	18	CASSQVLTLGVSYNEQFF
TRBV7-9	TRBJ2-7	NA	14	CASSLEILAGEQYF